Sequencing of this T cell receptor (beta chain) was carried out in a study of memory CD4+ T cells and cytomegalovirus serostatus. Study information: This sample comes from healthy Belgian adults, 8 to 10 CMV seropositive, 20 to 25 seronegative. General study results and limits: Of under 200 reported CMV TCRbeta sequences, some 67 were found in memory CD4+ repertoires.

Single viable CD3+CD4+CD8-CD45RO+ cells were sorted as the memory CD4+ T cells. Positive selection with CD4 microbeads enriched total CD4+ T cells. As regards this clone: Its antigen is unidentified.

Deletions cut 5 bases from V and 1 base from J, with 11 bases between. This CDR3 is built from 15 residues. Germline CDR1 reads SEHNR; CDR2 reads FQNEAQ (reference sequence). Data came from immunoSEQ multiplex PCR; TCRdb stores just in-frame clones and leaves some out. The table has 40,000 or so clones, around 84% seen once. The TCR comes from an adult in good health and CMV-seronegative. V usage is TRBV7-9 and J usage is TRBJ2-2; D may be TRBD1 (6 bases). The sample was memory CD4+ T cells from blood. The CDR3 sequence is CASSQQGGNTGELFF. The DNA for the CDR3 is TGTGCCAGCAGCCAACAGGGCGGGAACACCGGGGAGCTGTTTTTT.